This T cell receptor (beta chain) was recovered during a study of shared clonotypes between healthy human individuals. Study findings and constraints: Only blood was sampled; tissue repertoires likely differ. Across a handful of donors, naive CD4 shared roughly 5%, naive CD8 under 4%, memory CD4 2.3%, memory CD8 0.4% to 0.5%.

Sequencing was at deep level. The protocol was immunoSEQ multiplex PCR, while the TCRdb copy is restricted to in-frame clones and leaves out a portion. Of approximately 1,500,000 clones listed, about 96% are singletons. The CDR3 totals 17 residues. CDR1 and CDR2 from the germline V gene are SEHNR and FQNEAQ (reference sequence). The germline V and J ends were trimmed by 0 bases and 5 bases, with 19 bases remaining between them. Note on this clone: Its matching antigen is unknown.

The TCR originated in a man aged 25 to 40 in good health. Sequenced material: naive CD4+ T cells sorted from blood. Subset given: CD45RA+ positively selected. The chain links TRBV7-9 to TRBJ2-5, with a possible D match to TRBD2 (5 bases). CDR3 in DNA: TGTGCCAGCAGCTTAGCGCGCCGGGGTCTTACTGGGGAGACCCAGTACTTC. Translation: CASSLARRGLTGETQYF.